What follows describes a single T cell receptor (beta chain). This clone's antigen is unknown. Per-nucleotide qualities are absent, and no much larger clonotype sits a single base away. These data are taken from a study of radiation and T cells in renal cell carcinoma (dated by TCRdb to 2020 to 2022). Broadly, across the study: Samples were obtained from a clinical trial, in which 15 Gy stereotactic body radiation therapy was delivered to primary renal cell carcinomas and nephrectomy was performed 4 weeks later. A total of 4 million to 5 million unique CDR3 nucleotide sequences, encoding around 2.7 million unique CDR3 amino acid sequences, were found across all 50 or so samples. TCR beta sequencing covered 50 to 55 samples in total, comprising about 26 tumors and roughly 27 peripheral blood samples.

This sample's time point label indicates: baseline pretreatment blood. The sample's treatment or condition label, decoded: 15 Gy SBRT to primary tumor, nephrectomy 4 weeks later. To track tumor-enriched clonotypes, serial peripheral blood was sampled from radiation-treated patients at baseline and at 2 weeks and 4 weeks after SBRT. All patients had renal cell carcinoma with clear cell pathology. Genomic DNA for TCR sequencing was prepared using the QIAamp DNA Blood Mini Kit (Qiagen). Only samples passing all quality control checks were included in the analyses. Here is what the overall study found, with its caveats: Changes in the blood repertoire were not tracked past 4 weeks after treatment. Because pretreatment tumor biopsies were not available, the study could not determine whether clonotypes were already present within the tumor at baseline. With a single-armed trial design, the study had no way to address how radiation dose or scheduling affects the TCR repertoire. Top tumor clonotypes rose in blood from baseline to 2 weeks post-radiation, then contracted by 4 weeks, suggesting transient expansion of tumor-resident clones.

Including the terminal cysteine and phenylalanine, the CDR3 comprises 15 residues. Left in the record is the CDR3 DNA by itself, 45 bases read in frame from the first base. V trim: 6 bases; J trim: 5 bases; unmatched bases: 8. The CDR1 and CDR2 encoded by the germline V gene are SNHLY and FYNNEI. TCR beta libraries were generated from genomic DNA with the immunoSEQ kit, following the manufacturer's recommendations. To prepare the libraries, a first multiplex PCR with proprietary primers was run, followed by a second PCR that added unique barcodes, and a bead cleanup was done after each round. A kit-provided positive control reaction and a negative control reaction were included in every sample batch. The final libraries underwent checking on an Agilent 4200 TapeStation D1000 ScreenTape, volumetric pooling, and quantification by qPCR. Sequencing ran on an Illumina NextSeq500 with a MidOutput 150-cycle cartridge, using 156 Read1 and 15 Index1 cycles with kit custom primers. The pooled library was loaded at 0.95 to 1 pM with about 18% PhiX control spiked in. The published analysis was carried out like this. Vendor-processed data were analyzed in R, with a clonotype defined as all T cells sharing the same CDR3 nucleotide sequence. For clone abundance analyses, frequencies were normalized to the 10,000 most abundant clones per sample. Public T cell clones, which averaged fewer than five per sample, were removed prior to analysis. Tumor-enriched clonotypes and baseline blood-enriched clonotypes were defined as those with an abundance difference of at least 32-fold between compartments. Clonotypes expanded or contracted between blood time points were identified with a beta-binomial differential abundance model. Tumor-blood repertoire similarity was measured with the Baroni-Urbani and Buser coefficient, and group comparisons used two-tailed Wilcoxon tests in R. TCRdb provides this immuneACCESS table in a form limited to in-frame rearrangements. Some clones are lacking; in checked studies, under half of them reflect an unresolved V gene, and why the rest are absent is not known. V and J calls and clone size follow that table, whereas D and trimming were derived from the DNA. This sample has 120,000 to 150,000 clones in its table, and about nine tenths of those were observed once. Of the sample, around 4.4% falls within the top ten clones.

This receptor was identified in a woman in her seventies with renal cell carcinoma. Sequencing used blood, obtained from a patient whose treatment included radiotherapy and nephrectomy. The rearrangement joined TRBV2 to TRBJ2-1; TRBD1 matches 9 bases in the middle. The CDR3 region has the sequence CASRAGTGYNNEQFF. Read as DNA, the sequence is TGTGCCAGCAGAGCGGGGACAGGGTACAACAATGAGCAGTTCTTC.